A selection of T cell receptor beta chains follows, all from one sample in a study of shared clonotypes between healthy human individuals. Libraries were prepared by immunoSEQ multiplex PCR; TCRdb keeps only in-frame clonotypes and omits some of them. The sample yields millions of clones, 85% to 95% seen once. The sequencing input was naive CD4+ T cells sorted from blood. These TCRs come from a man between 18 and 35 years old in good health. CDR3s include the opening cysteine and the closing phenylalanine or tryptophan. D genes are given only for firm matches. Expanded clones are given a class, and other clones once, few, many or no size at all.

TRBV5-8,TRBJ1-5,.,.,TGTGCCAGCAGGAGACAGCGCGGGCCCCAGCATTTT,CASRRQRGPQHF
TRBV11-2,TRBJ1-1,.,.,TGTGCCAGCAGCCTCGCAGGGTACGAAGCTTTCTTT,CASSLAGYEAFF
TRBV12-5,TRBJ2-2,.,.,TGTGCTAGTGGTTTAAGGGAGAACACCGGGGAGCTGTTTTTT,CASGLRENTGELFF
TRBV6-4,TRBJ1-2,.,.,TGTGCCAGCAGTGACTCTTCCCTAGGCGGAGGGGGCTACACCTTC,CASSDSSLGGGGYTF
TRBV28,TRBJ1-6,TRBD1,.,TGTGCCAGCAGCATGGCGGGGGACAGGTATTCACCCCTCCACTTT,CASSMAGDRYSPLHF
TRBV6-5,TRBJ2-5,.,once,TGTGCCAGCGGAAGGGGCACAGGGTCCACGAGAACCCAGTACTTC,CASGRGTGSTRTQYF
TRBV2,TRBJ2-7,TRBD2,.,TGTGCCAGCAGTTATAGCGGGAAGGTTGGTTACGAGCAGTACTTC,CASSYSGKVGYEQYF
TRBV27,TRBJ2-7,.,.,TGTGCCAGCAGTCCTAGATACTCTCTCACCTACGAGCAGTACTTC,CASSPRYSLTYEQYF
TRBV2,TRBJ2-7,.,.,TGTGCCAGCAGTGCGTCGTCCTACGAGCAGTACTTC,CASSASSYEQYF
TRBV29-1,TRBJ2-5,.,.,TGCAGCGTTGGGGGAGCGGGCCTACAAGAGACCCAGTACTTC,CSVGGAGLQETQYF
TRBV7-2,TRBJ2-1,TRBD2,.,TGTGCCAGCAGCTTCACGGGACTAGCGGGAGGAATCAATGAGCAGTTCTTC,CASSFTGLAGGINEQFF